Listed here are 11 T cell receptor beta chains from one sample, sequenced in a study of monozygotic twins with inflammatory bowel disease. TCRdb reprocessed the 5' RACE reads, with one entry per CDR3 protein and no DNA. The record lists some 99,000 distinct CDR3 sequences, of which the ten most abundant hold roughly 12%. The sequencing sample was made of blood. Receptor source: a human donor with ulcerative colitis or Crohn's disease, or a healthy co-twin of an affected twin (not recorded which).

J is TRBJ2-6 and V is TRBV5-1. Germline assignment: CDR1 SGHRS and CDR2 YFSETQ. The CDR3 contains 14 residues. CDR3: CASSLAVGANVLTF.

CDR3 amino acids: CASSQGGETGELFF. The chain uses TRBV7-9 and TRBJ2-2; TCRdb reports TRBD1, a call that lacks DNA to check it against. Germline V gives CDR1 SEHNR, CDR2 FQNEAQ (reference sequence). The CDR3 is made up of 14 amino acids.

This sequence joins TRBV2 and TRBJ2-1; TCRdb lists TRBD1, though no DNA is available to test this call. This CDR3 contains 14 residues. Germline CDR1 is SNHLY and CDR2 is FYNNEI. The CDR3 loop reads CASRGTGVYNEQFF. The variable domain in full, completed from reference TRBV2 and TRBJ2-1, reads EPEVTQTPSHQVTQMGQEVILRCVPISNHLYFYWYRQILGQKVEFLVSFYNNEISEKSEIFDDQFSVERPDGSNFTLKIRSTKLEDSAMYFCASRGTGVYNEQFFGPGTRLTVL.

The chain couples TRBV29-1 to TRBJ2-3; TCRdb designates TRBD2, a call that cannot be tested without DNA. The CDR3 is 13 residues long. Germline V lookup: CDR1 SQVTM, CDR2 ANQGSEA. CDR3: CSVEGREADTQYF.

This sequence joins TRBV7-9 and TRBJ2-1; TCRdb proposes TRBD1, but this gene call is untestable without DNA. The CDR3 spans 15 residues. Germline-derived CDR1 and CDR2 are SEHNR and FQNEAQ (reference sequence). The CDR3 sequence is CASSTWGAPDNEQFF.

This sequence joins TRBV28 and TRBJ1-4; TCRdb's D call of TRBD1 is untestable without DNA. Germline V lookup: CDR1 MDHEN, CDR2 SYDVKM. This CDR3 has 15 amino acids. The CDR3 sequence: CASRDRGEANEKLFF. The full variable domain, in which reference TRBV28 and TRBJ1-4 provide the parts outside the CDR3, is DVKVTQSSRYLVKRTGEKVFLECVQDMDHENMFWYRQDPGLGLRLIYFSYDVKMKEKGDIPEGYSVSREKKERFSLILESASTNQTSMYLCASRDRGEANEKLFFGSGTQLSVL.

The V call is TRBV5-1, the J call TRBJ2-7; no DNA is available, so the TRBD2 call from TCRdb remains unchecked. Germline values: CDR1 SGHRS, CDR2 YFSETQ. The CDR3 is 14 residues long. The CDR3 spells CASSPGTNSYEQYF.

The chain is built from TRBV12-3 or TRBV12-4 and TRBJ2-7. The CDR3 spans 14 residues. CDR3 protein: CASSHSYRSYEQYF.

The genes are TRBV7-2 and TRBJ2-7; TCRdb lists TRBD2, though no DNA is available to test this call. Germline V gene lookup returns CDR1 SGHTA and CDR2 FQGNSA. This CDR3 contains 16 residues. The CDR3 loop is CASSSGLAGGYYEQYF.

The chain joins TRBV11-2 to TRBJ2-3; with no DNA, the TCRdb D assignment of TRBD1 cannot be verified. The CDR3 has 15 amino acids. Germline V lookup: CDR1 SGHAT, CDR2 FQNNGV. CDR3 sequence reads: CASSLPGPGTDTQYF.

The chain joins TRBV7-3 to TRBJ1-1. The CDR3 has 14 amino acids. Germline V gene sequence: CDR1 SGHTA, CDR2 FQGTGA. This CDR3 is CASSLVGEETEAFF.